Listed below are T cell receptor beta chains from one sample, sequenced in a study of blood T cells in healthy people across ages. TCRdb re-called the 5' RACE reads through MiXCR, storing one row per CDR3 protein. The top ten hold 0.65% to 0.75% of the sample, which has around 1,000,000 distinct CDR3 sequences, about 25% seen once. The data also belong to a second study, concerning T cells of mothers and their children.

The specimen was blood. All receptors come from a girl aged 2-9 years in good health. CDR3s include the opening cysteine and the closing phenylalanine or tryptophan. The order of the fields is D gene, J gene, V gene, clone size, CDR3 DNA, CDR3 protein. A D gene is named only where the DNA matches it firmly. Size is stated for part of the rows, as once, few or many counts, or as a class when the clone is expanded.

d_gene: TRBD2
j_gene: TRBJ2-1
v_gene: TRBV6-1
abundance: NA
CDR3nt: TGTGCCAGCAGTGAAACGGGCCCGGGAGGGCTCTACAATGAGCAGTTCTTC
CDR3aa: CASSETGPGGLYNEQFF

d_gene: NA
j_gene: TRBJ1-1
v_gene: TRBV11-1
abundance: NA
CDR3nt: TGTGCCAGCAGCCGACCGTCGGGGTCTCCCCTGAACACTGAAGCTTTCTTT
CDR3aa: CASSRPSGSPLNTEAFF

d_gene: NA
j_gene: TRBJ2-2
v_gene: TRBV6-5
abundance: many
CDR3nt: TGTGCCAGCAGTTACTCTCCGGGGGCCACCGGGGAGCTGTTTTTT
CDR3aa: CASSYSPGATGELFF

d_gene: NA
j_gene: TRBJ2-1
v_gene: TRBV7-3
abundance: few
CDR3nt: TGTGCCAGCAGCTTAATCGGTGAGGTTGTAGAGGGGTCCTACAATGAGCAGTTCTTC
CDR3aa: CASSLIGEVVEGSYNEQFF

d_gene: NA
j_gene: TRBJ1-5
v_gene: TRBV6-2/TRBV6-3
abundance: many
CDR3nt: TGTGCCAGCAGTACTCGACGGGGGAATCAGCCCCAGCATTTT
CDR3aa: CASSTRRGNQPQHF

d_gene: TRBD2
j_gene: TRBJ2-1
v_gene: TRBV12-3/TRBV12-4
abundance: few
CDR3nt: TGTGCCAGCGACCCATCGAGCGGGAGGGCCGATGAGCAGTTCTTC
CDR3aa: CASDPSSGRADEQFF

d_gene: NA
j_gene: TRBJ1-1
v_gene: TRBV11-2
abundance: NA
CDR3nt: TGTGCCAGCAGCTTATGGCGATTCAACACTGAAGCTTTCTTT
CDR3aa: CASSLWRFNTEAFF

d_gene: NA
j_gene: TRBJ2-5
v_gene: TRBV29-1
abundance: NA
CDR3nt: TGCAGCGTTGAGCTCCGAGAGACCCAGTACTTC
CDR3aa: CSVELRETQYF

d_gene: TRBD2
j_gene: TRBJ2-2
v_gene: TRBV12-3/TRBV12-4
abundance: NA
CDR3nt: TGTGCCAGCAGCCCCGGACTAGCGGGAGGGCCCGGCGGGGAGCTGTTTTTT
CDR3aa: CASSPGLAGGPGGELFF

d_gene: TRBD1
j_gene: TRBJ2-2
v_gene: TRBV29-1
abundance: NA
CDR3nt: TGCAGCGCCGCTCGGGCAGGGGGTAACACCGGGGAGCTGTTTTTT
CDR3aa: CSAARAGGNTGELFF

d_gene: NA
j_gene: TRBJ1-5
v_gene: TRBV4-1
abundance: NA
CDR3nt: TGCGCCAGCAGCCAAGGATTTCTGGGGGTGGGCAATCAGCCCCAGCATTTT
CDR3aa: CASSQGFLGVGNQPQHF

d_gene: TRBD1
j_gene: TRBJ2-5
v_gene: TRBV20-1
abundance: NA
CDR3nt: TGCAGTGCCCTTCCCGGGACAGTCCAAGAGACCCAGTACTTC
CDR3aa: CSALPGTVQETQYF

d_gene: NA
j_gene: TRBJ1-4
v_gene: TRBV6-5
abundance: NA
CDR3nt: TGTGCCAGCAGGCCACTTTCCGGGACAAGACAGGAAAAACTGTTTTTT
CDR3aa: CASRPLSGTRQEKLFF

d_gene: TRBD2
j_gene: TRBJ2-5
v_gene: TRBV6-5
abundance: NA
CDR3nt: TGTGCCAGCAGTTACTTTGGGCTAGCGGGGCAAGAGACCCAGTACTTC
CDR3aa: CASSYFGLAGQETQYF

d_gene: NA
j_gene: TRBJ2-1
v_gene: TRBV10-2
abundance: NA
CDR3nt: TGCGCCAGCAGTGACGATGAGCAGTTCTTC
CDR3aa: CASSDDEQFF

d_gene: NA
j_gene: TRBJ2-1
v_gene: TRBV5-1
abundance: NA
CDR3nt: TGCGCCAGCAGCATGAGTAGCTCCTACAATGAGCAGTTCTTC
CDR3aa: CASSMSSSYNEQFF

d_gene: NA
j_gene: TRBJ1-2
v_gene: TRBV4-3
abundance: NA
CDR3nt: TGCGCCAGCAGCCAAGAAGGGGGGGCAGGGGACGGCTACACCTTC
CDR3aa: CASSQEGGAGDGYTF

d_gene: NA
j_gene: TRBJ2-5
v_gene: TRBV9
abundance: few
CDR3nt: TGTGCCAGCAGCGTAGTCGACAGCCAGGGGACCCAGTACTTC
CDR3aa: CASSVVDSQGTQYF

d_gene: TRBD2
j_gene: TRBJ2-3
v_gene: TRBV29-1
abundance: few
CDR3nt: TGCAGCGTTGAAGATCCAAGCGGGGGGGCCACAGATACGCAGTATTTT
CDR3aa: CSVEDPSGGATDTQYF

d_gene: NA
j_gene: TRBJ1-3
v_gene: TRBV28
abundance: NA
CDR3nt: TGTGCCAGCAGTTTAGCGTCTACCTCTGGAAACACCATATATTTT
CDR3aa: CASSLASTSGNTIYF

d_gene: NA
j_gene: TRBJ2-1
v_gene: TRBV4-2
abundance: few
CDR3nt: TGTGCCAGCAGCCACCCCGGGACTCCCTCGGTGTATGAGCAGTTCTTC
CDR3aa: CASSHPGTPSVYEQFF

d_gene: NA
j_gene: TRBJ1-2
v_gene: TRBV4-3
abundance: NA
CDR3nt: TGCGCCAGCAGCCAAGATCAAACGGGGATAGTTGGCTACACCTTC
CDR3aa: CASSQDQTGIVGYTF